Below, 29 T cell receptor beta chains from the same sample are listed, as sequenced in a study of blood T cell repertoires in COVID-19. Sequencing used immunoSEQ multiplex PCR; TCRdb keeps in-frame clones, though not all of them. The sample lists hundreds of thousands of clones, over 75% seen once, with roughly 2.3% in the top ten. The sample comprised PBMCs or T cells enriched from blood (not recorded which). These receptors came from a woman younger than 30 who had recovered from COVID-19.

The rearrangement uses TRBV10-2 and TRBJ1-2, with 9 nucleotides matching TRBD1. The CDR3 covers 16 residues. In germline, CDR1 is WSHSY, CDR2 SAAADI. The V gene end was trimmed by 5 bases and the J gene end by 1 base; junction bases not matched to a gene: 8. The CDR3: CASSMDRGRFNYGYTF. The CDR3 DNA reads TGCGCCAGCAGTATGGACAGGGGACGATTTAACTATGGCTACACCTTC.

The V gene is TRBV10-1, the J gene TRBJ1-2; D is uncertain. V shed 7 bases and J shed 1 base, with 10 bases lying between them. Germline CDR1 reads WNHNN; CDR2 reads SYGVQD (reference sequence). CDR3 length equals 13 residues. CDR3 sequence: CASTALHNYGYTF. The CDR3 region has the DNA TGCGCCAGCACAGCGTTACATAACTATGGCTACACCTTC.

This chain uses TRBV6-6 with TRBJ1-1; 11 positions agree with TRBD1. In germline, CDR1 is MNHNY, CDR2 SVGAGI (reference sequence). V lost 6 bases, J lost 4 bases, and 10 bases stayed unmatched. The CDR3 covers 16 residues. The CDR3 nucleotides read TGTGCCAGCAGAGCGGACAGGGGGCGAGGAGGCACTGAAGCTTTCTTT. Its protein product is CASRADRGRGGTEAFF.

The rearrangement joins TRBV4-1 to TRBJ2-5; a possible D gene is TRBD1 (6 bases). Looked up from germline, CDR1 is MGHRA and CDR2 is YSYEKL. CDR3 length: 13 residues. Trimming took 1 base from V and 3 from J, leaving 6 bases between them. DNA for the CDR3: TGCGCCAGCAGCCAAGGGACAGAAGAGACCCAGTACTTC. The encoded protein is CASSQGTEETQYF.

The gene calls are TRBV10-2 and TRBJ1-5; 10 nucleotides align to TRBD1. The CDR3 runs to 14 residues. The V gene end was trimmed by 6 bases and the J gene end by 6 bases; junction bases not matched to a gene: 5. Germline V gene sequence: CDR1 WSHSY, CDR2 SAAADI. CDR3 in DNA: TGCGCCAGCAGGGGGACAGGGGTAGGTCAGCCCCAGCATTTT. This codes for CASRGTGVGQPQHF.

The genes are TRBV12-3 or TRBV12-4 and TRBJ1-1; D might be TRBD1 (6 bases). With 6 bases removed from V and 1 base from J, the gap between germline ends came to 9 bases. CDR3 length: 13 amino acids. The CDR3 protein is CASSGQRNTEAFF. In nucleotides, the CDR3 is TGTGCCAGCAGCGGACAGAGGAACACTGAAGCTTTCTTT.

The J gene is TRBJ2-5, the V gene TRBV10-3; TRBD1 matches 7 bases. The CDR3 is 15 amino acids. V lost 0 bases to trimming and J lost 2 bases; unmatched junction nucleotides: 3. The germline V gene encodes CDR1 ENHRY and CDR2 SYGVKD. The DNA of the CDR3 is TGTGCCATCAGTGAGTCAGGGACAGAACAAGAGACCCAGTACTTC. Translation gives CAISESGTEQETQYF.

This clone was observed a handful of times. The chain employs TRBV3-1 (or the pseudogene TRBV3-2) and TRBJ1-4, with 8 bases aligning to TRBD1. V gave up 0 bases and J gave up 3 bases; unmatched junction bases: 3. This CDR3 has 16 amino acids. Germline V lookup: CDR1 LGHDT, CDR2 YNNKEL (reference sequence). The CDR3 region has the DNA TGTGCCAGCAGCCAAGATCAGGGGGCGTCTAATGAAAAACTGTTTTTT. Its translation is CASSQDQGASNEKLFF.

V gene TRBV18 combines with J gene TRBJ2-2, with D unresolved. The CDR3 sequence is 14 residues long. Germline CDR1 reads KGHSH; CDR2 reads LQKENI. Trimming left V 6 bases short and J 0 bases short, with 8 bases between. CDR3 in amino acids: CASSINTNTGELFF. The CDR3 DNA follows: TGTGCCAGCTCGATCAACACGAACACCGGGGAGCTGTTTTTT.

This clone appeared a single time. This chain links TRBV27 with TRBJ1-2, with D maybe TRBD1 (5 bases). Germline CDR1 MNHEY, CDR2 SMNVEV (reference sequence). This CDR3 comprises 12 residues. Deletions cut 3 bases from V and 8 bases from J, with 10 bases between. CDR3 nucleotides: TGTGCCAGCAGTTTTAAGGGGATCGGCTACACCTTC. Its protein product is CASSFKGIGYTF.

The chain joins TRBV10-3 to TRBJ1-4; 8 bases are a match to TRBD1. This CDR3 has 13 residues. The J segment lost 10 bases and the V segment lost 7 bases, leaving 8 bases of the junction unmatched. The germline V gene has CDR1 ENHRY and CDR2 SYGVKD. The CDR3 DNA is TGTGCCATCACCGACGGACAGGGCAGAAAACTGTTTTTT. It translates to CAITDGQGRKLFF.

This chain links TRBV6-5 with TRBJ1-5; 9 bases agree with TRBD1. The junction had 1 base not matched to a gene; V was cut back by 2 bases and J by 5 bases. This CDR3 contains 14 residues. Germline CDR1 is MNHEY and CDR2 is SVGAGI. Written as DNA, the CDR3 is TGTGCCAGCAGTTACAGACAGGGGGATCAGCCCCAGCATTTT. It encodes CASSYRQGDQPQHF.

V and J are TRBV2 and TRBJ1-5; the D is unclear. Deletions cut 8 bases from V and 7 bases from J, with 15 bases between. CDR3 length equals 13 residues. Germline values: CDR1 SNHLY, CDR2 FYNNEI. The CDR3 spells CASLEVVGQPQHF. CDR3 coding DNA: TGTGCCAGCCTCGAGGTAGTAGGCCAGCCCCAGCATTTT.

A single count supports this clone. The rearrangement links TRBV11-2 to TRBJ2-3; possible D gene TRBD2, 6 bases. Germline V gene data show CDR1 as SGHAT and CDR2 as FQNNGV. The ends were cut back, 1 base at V and 1 base at J, with 9 bases in the middle. The CDR3 has 15 residues. CDR3 protein: CASSLVGGGTDTQYF. CDR3 bases: TGTGCCAGCAGCTTAGTCGGCGGGGGCACAGATACGCAGTATTTT.

The CDR3 protein is CASSLSPRQGRDEQYF. CDR3 nucleotides: TGTGCCAGCAGTTTATCCCCTAGGCAGGGGAGGGACGAGCAGTACTTC. The chain is built from TRBV27 and TRBJ2-7; D might be TRBD2 (7 bases). Per the germline V gene, CDR1 is MNHEY and CDR2 is SMNVEV (reference sequence). The CDR3 has 16 residues. The V and J ends lost 0 bases and 5 bases respectively, with 17 bases between them.

The rearrangement joins TRBV6-5 to TRBJ2-7; 10 bases line up with TRBD1. The CDR3 is 14 residues long. Per germline, CDR1 MNHEY and CDR2 SVGAGI. Trimming cost V 7 bases and J 6 bases; bases outside gene matches: 9. DNA for the CDR3: TGTGCCAGCAAGGTTCCGGGACAGGGGTGCGAGCAGTACTTC. It codes for CASKVPGQGCEQYF.

The CDR3, as DNA: TGTGCCAGCAGCCAAGGGCCCCCAGGCATGAACACTGAAGCTTTCTTT. Translated, it gives CASSQGPPGMNTEAFF. The gene calls are TRBV3-1 (or the pseudogene TRBV3-2) and TRBJ1-1; D gene unclear. The CDR3 runs to 16 residues. V lost 1 base to trimming and J lost 0 bases, with 12 bases between them. Germline values: CDR1 LGHDT, CDR2 YNNKEL (reference sequence).

This clone occurred once. J is TRBJ1-6 and V is TRBV2; D ambiguous. V was clipped by 2 bases and J by 4 bases, with 9 bases between them. CDR1 is SNHLY and CDR2 is FYNNEI in the germline V gene. This CDR3 has 15 amino acids. Written as DNA, the CDR3 is TGTGCCAGCAGTGAATCGGTCCGTTATAATTCACCCCTCCACTTT. This translates into CASSESVRYNSPLHF. Drawing the rest from reference TRBV2 and TRBJ1-6, the complete variable domain is EPEVTQTPSHQVTQMGQEVILRCVPISNHLYFYWYRQILGQKVEFLVSFYNNEISEKSEIFDDQFSVERPDGSNFTLKIRSTKLEDSAMYFCASSESVRYNSPLHFGNGTRLTVT.

The chain employs TRBV10-1 and TRBJ1-1, with no clear D. Germline-derived CDR1 and CDR2 are WNHNN and SYGVQD (reference sequence). V was cut by 6 bases and J by 1 base, with 12 bases left in between. The CDR3 totals 14 residues. CDR3 loop: CASSVGDSNTEAFF. The DNA for the CDR3 is TGCGCCAGCAGCGTCGGGGATTCGAACACTGAAGCTTTCTTT.

J is TRBJ2-1 and V is TRBV7-3; 10 bases are shared with TRBD2. V lost 2 bases to trimming and J lost 4 bases; unmatched junction nucleotides: 2. Germline loops: CDR1 SGHTA, CDR2 FQGTGA. This CDR3 has 15 amino acids. CDR3 sequence: CASSLRSGGYNEQFF. The CDR3 bases are TGTGCCAGCAGCTTACGTAGCGGGGGGTACAATGAGCAGTTCTTC. The full variable domain, in which reference TRBV7-3 and TRBJ2-1 provide the parts outside the CDR3, is GAGVSQTPSNKVTEKGKYVELRCDPISGHTALYWYRQSLGQGPEFLIYFQGTGAADDSGLPNDRFFAVRPEGSVSTLKIQRTERGDSAVYLCASSLRSGGYNEQFFGPGTRLTVL.

This clone has a single count. The chain recombines TRBV18 with TRBJ2-5, with no clear D. The CDR3 consists of 16 residues. Trimming stripped 1 base from V and 0 bases from J, with 12 bases between. Per the germline V gene, CDR1 is KGHSH and CDR2 is LQKENI. CDR3 sequence reads: CASSPLGPPDQETQYF. In DNA, the CDR3 is TGTGCCAGCTCACCACTTGGCCCACCAGACCAAGAGACCCAGTACTTC. The variable domain in full, completed from reference TRBV18 and TRBJ2-5, reads NAGVMQNPRHLVRRRGQEARLRCSPMKGHSHVYWYRQLPEEGLKFMVYLQKENIIDESGMPKERFSAEFPKEGPSILRIQQVVRGDSAAYFCASSPLGPPDQETQYFGPGTRLLVL.

This rearrangement joins TRBV5-6 to TRBJ1-1; D is perhaps TRBD1 (6 bases). The CDR3 loop spans 16 amino acids. Germline V gene data show CDR1 as SGHDT and CDR2 as YYEEEE. V was pared by 8 bases and J by 11 bases, with 31 bases between. The CDR3 loop reads CARKKGVKDVYAYAFF. The CDR3 DNA reads TGTGCCAGAAAAAAGGGGGTAAAGGACGTATATGCGTATGCTTTCTTT.

The chain is built from TRBV19 and TRBJ2-1; TRBD2 matches at 9 bases. Unmatched junction bases numbered 0, after V lost 1 base and J lost 2 bases. The CDR3 is 15 residues long. Germline values: CDR1 LNHDA, CDR2 SQIVND (reference sequence). As DNA, the CDR3 is TGTGCCAGTAGTATAGGCGGGGGGGCCTACAATGAGCAGTTCTTC. It specifies CASSIGGGAYNEQFF.

The CDR3 protein is CASTPTLVNEKLFF. The CDR3 nucleotides are TGTGCCAGCACCCCGACTCTGGTTAATGAAAAACTGTTTTTT. The genes are TRBV2 and TRBJ1-4; D gene ambiguous. With 7 bases removed from V and 4 bases from J, the gap between germline ends came to 13 bases. The length of the CDR3 is 14 residues. The germline V gene encodes CDR1 SNHLY and CDR2 FYNNEI.

The rearrangement uses TRBV7-9 and TRBJ1-5; a possible D gene is TRBD1 (6 bases). Germline V gene lookup returns CDR1 SEHNR and CDR2 FQNEAQ (reference sequence). The CDR3 is made up of 14 amino acids. V dropped 1 base and J dropped 8 bases, with 12 bases sitting between them. CDR3 nucleotide sequence: TGTGCCAGCAGCTTAGGAGGGTGGACAGAGCCCCAGCATTTT. It yields the protein CASSLGGWTEPQHF.

The CDR3: CASSPRDIGSGANVLTF. The CDR3 nucleotides are TGTGCCAGCTCACCACGGGACATCGGCTCTGGGGCCAACGTCCTGACTTTC. The rearrangement joins TRBV18 to TRBJ2-6, with TRBD1 as a possible D gene (6 bases). The CDR3 covers 17 residues. Germline V gene sequence: CDR1 KGHSH, CDR2 LQKENI. V was cut by 1 base and J by 0 bases, with 10 bases left in between.

As regards this clone: The same CDR3 can be traced to other DNA sequences in this sample. The rearrangement uses TRBV10-3 and TRBJ2-2, with 8 positions matching TRBD1. J lost 5 bases, V lost 3 bases, and 2 bases had no gene match. The CDR3 is 14 amino acids. Per germline, CDR1 ENHRY and CDR2 SYGVKD. The CDR3 loop reads CAISDRGRTGELFF. For the CDR3, the DNA is TGTGCCATCAGTGACAGGGGGCGGACCGGGGAGCTGTTTTTT.

The genes are TRBV11-2 and TRBJ1-6; 10 positions match TRBD1. The trim removed 5 bases at V and 8 bases at J, leaving 6 bases unmatched. CDR3 size: 15 residues. The germline V gene has CDR1 SGHAT and CDR2 FQNNGV. The DNA for the CDR3 is TGTGCCAGCAGCCCGGTGACAGGGGGCTATTCACCCCTCCACTTT. Its protein is CASSPVTGGYSPLHF. Combining the CDR3 with reference TRBV11-2 and TRBJ1-6 gives the whole variable domain EAGVAQSPRYKIIEKRQSVAFWCNPISGHATLYWYQQILGQGPKLLIQFQNNGVVDDSQLPKDRFSAERLKGVDSTLKIQPAKLEDSAVYLCASSPVTGGYSPLHFGNGTRLTVT.

CDR3 loop: CASSPSEARTEAFF. For the CDR3, the DNA is TGTGCCAGCTCACCAAGCGAGGCCCGCACTGAAGCTTTCTTT. The chain couples TRBV18 to TRBJ1-1, with D hard to call. Germline CDR1 KGHSH, CDR2 LQKENI. Trimming removed 2 bases from V and 4 bases from J, with 11 bases in between. The CDR3 loop spans 14 amino acids.